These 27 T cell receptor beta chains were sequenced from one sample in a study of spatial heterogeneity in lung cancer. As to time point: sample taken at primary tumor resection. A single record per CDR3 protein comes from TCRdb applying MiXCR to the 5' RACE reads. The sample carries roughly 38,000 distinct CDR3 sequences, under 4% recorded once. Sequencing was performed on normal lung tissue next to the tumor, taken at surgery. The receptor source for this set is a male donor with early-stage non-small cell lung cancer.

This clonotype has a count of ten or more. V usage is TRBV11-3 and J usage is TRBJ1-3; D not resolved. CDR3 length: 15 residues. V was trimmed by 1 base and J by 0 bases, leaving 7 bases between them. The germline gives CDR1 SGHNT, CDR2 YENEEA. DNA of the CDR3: TGTGCCAGCAGCTTAGCGGCCAGCTCTGGAAACACCATATATTTT. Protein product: CASSLAASSGNTIYF.

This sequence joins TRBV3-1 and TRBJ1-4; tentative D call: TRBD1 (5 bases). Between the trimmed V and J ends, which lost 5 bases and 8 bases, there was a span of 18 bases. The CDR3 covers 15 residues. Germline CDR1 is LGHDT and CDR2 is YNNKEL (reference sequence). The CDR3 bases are TGTGCCAGCAGCGCGAGACTAAGGGGTGGCGAAAAACTGTTTTTT. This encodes CASSARLRGGEKLFF.

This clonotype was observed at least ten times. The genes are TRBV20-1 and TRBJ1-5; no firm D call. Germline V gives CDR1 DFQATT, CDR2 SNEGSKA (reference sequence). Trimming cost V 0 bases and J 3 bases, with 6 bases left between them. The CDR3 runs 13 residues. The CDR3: CSARDLFNQPQHF. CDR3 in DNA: TGCAGTGCTAGAGATTTGTTCAATCAGCCCCAGCATTTT.

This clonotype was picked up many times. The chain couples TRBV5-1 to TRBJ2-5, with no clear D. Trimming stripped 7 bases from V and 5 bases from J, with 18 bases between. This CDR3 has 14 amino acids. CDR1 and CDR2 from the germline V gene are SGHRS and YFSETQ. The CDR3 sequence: CASEDVRALETQYF. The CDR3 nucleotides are TGCGCCAGCGAGGACGTCCGAGCCTTGGAGACCCAGTACTTC.

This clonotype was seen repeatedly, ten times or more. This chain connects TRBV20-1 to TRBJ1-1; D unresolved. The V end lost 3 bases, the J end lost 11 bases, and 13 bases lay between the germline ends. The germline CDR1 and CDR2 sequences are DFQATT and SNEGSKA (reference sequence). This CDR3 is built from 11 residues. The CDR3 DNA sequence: TGCAGTGCTAGTCGGTCCGGGAAGGCTTTCTTT. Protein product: CSASRSGKAFF.

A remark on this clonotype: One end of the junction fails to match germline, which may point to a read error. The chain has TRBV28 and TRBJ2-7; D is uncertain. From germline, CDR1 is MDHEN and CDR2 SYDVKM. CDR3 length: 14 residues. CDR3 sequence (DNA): TGTGACAGCCCCCCGATTGTTGCCTCCTACGAGCAGTACTTC. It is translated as CDSPPIVASYEQYF.

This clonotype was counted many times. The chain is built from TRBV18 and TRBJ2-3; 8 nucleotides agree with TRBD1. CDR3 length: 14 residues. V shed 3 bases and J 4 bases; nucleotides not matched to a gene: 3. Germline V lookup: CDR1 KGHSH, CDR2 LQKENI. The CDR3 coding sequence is TGTGCCAGCTCACCGACAGGGGCGGCAGATACGCAGTATTTT. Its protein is CASSPTGAADTQYF.

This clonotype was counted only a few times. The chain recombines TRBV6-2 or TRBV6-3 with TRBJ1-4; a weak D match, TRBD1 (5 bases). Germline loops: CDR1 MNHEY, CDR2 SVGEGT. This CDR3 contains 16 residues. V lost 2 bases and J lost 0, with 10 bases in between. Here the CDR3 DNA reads TGTGCCAGCAGTTACCGGACGGGGCCAACTAATGAAAAACTGTTTTTT. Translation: CASSYRTGPTNEKLFF.

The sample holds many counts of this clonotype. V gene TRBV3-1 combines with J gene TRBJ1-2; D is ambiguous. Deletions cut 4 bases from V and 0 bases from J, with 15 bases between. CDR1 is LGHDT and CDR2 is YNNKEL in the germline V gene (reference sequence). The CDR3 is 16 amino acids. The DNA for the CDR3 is TGTGCCAGCAGCCCATCGTGGCTCTTCCCTAACTATGGCTACACCTTC. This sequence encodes CASSPSWLFPNYGYTF.

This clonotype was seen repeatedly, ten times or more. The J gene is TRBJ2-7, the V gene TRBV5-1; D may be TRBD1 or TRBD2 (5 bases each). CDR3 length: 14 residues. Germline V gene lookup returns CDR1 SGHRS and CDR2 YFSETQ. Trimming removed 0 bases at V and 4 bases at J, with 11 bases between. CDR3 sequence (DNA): TGCGCCAGCAGCTTGGAGGGACGCCCATACGAGCAGTACTTC. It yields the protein CASSLEGRPYEQYF.

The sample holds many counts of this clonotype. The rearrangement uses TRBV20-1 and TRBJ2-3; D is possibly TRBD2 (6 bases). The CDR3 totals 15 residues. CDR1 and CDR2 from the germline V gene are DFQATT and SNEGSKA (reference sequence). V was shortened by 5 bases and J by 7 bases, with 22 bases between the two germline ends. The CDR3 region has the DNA TGCAGTGCTGTCCCCTCGGCGGGGTTTCAATATACGCAGTATTTT. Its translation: CSAVPSAGFQYTQYF.

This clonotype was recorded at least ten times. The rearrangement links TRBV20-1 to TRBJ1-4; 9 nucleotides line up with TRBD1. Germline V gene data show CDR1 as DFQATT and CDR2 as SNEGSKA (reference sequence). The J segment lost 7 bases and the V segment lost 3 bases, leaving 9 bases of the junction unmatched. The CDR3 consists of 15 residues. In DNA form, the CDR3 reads TGCAGTGCTAGCCGGGACAGGGCCCGAGCTGAAAAACTGTTTTTT. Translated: CSASRDRARAEKLFF.

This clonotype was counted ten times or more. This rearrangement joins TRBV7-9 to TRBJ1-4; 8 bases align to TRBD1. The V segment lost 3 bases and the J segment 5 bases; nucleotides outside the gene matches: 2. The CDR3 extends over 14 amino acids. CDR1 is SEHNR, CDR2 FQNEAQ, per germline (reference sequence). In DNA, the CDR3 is TGTGCCAGCAGCTTGGGGACAGGAAATGAAAAACTGTTTTTT. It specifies CASSLGTGNEKLFF.

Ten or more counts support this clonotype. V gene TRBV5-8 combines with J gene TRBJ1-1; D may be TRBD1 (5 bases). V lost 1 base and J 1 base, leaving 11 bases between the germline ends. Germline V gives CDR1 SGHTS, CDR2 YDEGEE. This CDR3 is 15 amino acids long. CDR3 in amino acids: CASSLSQGWNTEAFF. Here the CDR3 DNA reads TGTGCCAGCAGCTTGTCCCAGGGATGGAACACTGAAGCTTTCTTT.

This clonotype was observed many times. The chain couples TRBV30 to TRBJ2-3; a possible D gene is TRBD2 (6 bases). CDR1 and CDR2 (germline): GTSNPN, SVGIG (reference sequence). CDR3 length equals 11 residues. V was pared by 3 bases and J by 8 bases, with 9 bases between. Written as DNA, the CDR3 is TGTGCCTGGAGCACGGGAGCTACGCAGTATTTT. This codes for CAWSTGATQYF.

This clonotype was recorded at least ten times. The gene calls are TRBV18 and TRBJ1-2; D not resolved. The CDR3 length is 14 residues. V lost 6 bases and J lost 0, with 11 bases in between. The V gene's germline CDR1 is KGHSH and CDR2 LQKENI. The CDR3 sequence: CASSNDGANYGYTF. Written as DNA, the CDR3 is TGTGCCAGCTCTAACGACGGAGCTAACTATGGCTACACCTTC. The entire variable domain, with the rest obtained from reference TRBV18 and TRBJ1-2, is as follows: NAGVMQNPRHLVRRRGQEARLRCSPMKGHSHVYWYRQLPEEGLKFMVYLQKENIIDESGMPKERFSAEFPKEGPSILRIQQVVRGDSAAYFCASSNDGANYGYTFGSGTRLTVV.

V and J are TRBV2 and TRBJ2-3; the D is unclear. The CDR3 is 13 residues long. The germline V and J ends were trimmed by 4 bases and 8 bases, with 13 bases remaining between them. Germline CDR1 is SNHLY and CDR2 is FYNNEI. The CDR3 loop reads CASSGDRRGTQYF. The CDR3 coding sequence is TGTGCCAGCAGTGGAGATCGTAGAGGTACGCAGTATTTT.

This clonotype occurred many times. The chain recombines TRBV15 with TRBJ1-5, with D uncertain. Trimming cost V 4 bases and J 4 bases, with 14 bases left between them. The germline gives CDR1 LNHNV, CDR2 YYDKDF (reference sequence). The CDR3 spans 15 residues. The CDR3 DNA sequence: TGTGCCACCAGCAAGCATTCGGGAGCGAATCAGCCCCAGCATTTT. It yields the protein CATSKHSGANQPQHF.

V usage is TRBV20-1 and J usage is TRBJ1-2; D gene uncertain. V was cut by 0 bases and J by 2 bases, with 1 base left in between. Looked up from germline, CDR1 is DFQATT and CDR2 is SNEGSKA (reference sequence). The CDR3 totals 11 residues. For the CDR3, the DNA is TGCAGTGCTAGAGACAACTATGGCTACACCTTC. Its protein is CSARDNYGYTF.

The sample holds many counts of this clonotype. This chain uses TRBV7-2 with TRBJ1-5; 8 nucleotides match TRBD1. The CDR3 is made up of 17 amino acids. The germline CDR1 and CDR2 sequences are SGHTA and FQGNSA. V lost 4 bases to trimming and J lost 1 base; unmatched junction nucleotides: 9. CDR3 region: CASSSPSDRASNQPQHF. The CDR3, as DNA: TGTGCCAGCAGCTCCCCCTCGGACAGGGCCAGCAATCAGCCCCAGCATTTT.

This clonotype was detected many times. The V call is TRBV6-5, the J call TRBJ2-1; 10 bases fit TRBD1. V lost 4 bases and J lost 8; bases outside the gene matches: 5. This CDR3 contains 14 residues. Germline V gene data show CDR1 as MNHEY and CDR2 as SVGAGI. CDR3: CASSSGQGIDEQFF. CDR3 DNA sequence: TGTGCCAGCAGTTCGGGACAGGGGATCGATGAGCAGTTCTTC.

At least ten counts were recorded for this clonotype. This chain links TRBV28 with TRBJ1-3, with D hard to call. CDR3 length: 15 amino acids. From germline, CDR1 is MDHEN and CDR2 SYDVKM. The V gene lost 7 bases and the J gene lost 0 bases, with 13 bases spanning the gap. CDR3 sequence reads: CASIRSSDSGNTIYF. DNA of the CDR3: TGTGCCAGCATCAGATCGTCTGACTCTGGAAACACCATATATTTT. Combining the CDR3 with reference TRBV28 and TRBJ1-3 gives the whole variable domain DVKVTQSSRYLVKRTGEKVFLECVQDMDHENMFWYRQDPGLGLRLIYFSYDVKMKEKGDIPEGYSVSREKKERFSLILESASTNQTSMYLCASIRSSDSGNTIYFGEGSWLTVV.

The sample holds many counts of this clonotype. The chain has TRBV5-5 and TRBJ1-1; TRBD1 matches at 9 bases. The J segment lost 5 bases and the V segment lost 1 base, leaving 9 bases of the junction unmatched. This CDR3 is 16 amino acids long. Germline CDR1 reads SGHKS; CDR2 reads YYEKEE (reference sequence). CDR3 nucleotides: TGTGCCAGCAGCTTGTTTCCGGACAGGGGAGGGACTGAAGCTTTCTTT. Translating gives CASSLFPDRGGTEAFF.

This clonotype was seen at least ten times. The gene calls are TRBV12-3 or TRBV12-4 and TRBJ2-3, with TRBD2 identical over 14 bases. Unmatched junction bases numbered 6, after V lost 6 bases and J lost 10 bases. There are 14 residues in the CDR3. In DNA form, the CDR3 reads TGTGCCAGCAGGACTAGCGGGGGGGCGAGGCCGCAGTATTTT. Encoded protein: CASRTSGGARPQYF.

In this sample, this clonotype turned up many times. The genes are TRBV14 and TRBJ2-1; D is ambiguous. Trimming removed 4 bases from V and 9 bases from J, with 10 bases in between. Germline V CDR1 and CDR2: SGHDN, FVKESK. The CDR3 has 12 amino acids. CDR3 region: CASSPSWGEQFF. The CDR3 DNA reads TGTGCCAGCAGCCCGTCGTGGGGTGAGCAGTTCTTC.

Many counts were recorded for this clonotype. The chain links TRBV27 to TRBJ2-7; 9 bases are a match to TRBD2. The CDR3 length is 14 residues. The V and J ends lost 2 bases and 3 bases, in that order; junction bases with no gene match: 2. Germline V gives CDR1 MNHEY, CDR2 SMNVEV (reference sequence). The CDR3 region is CASSLVSGSYEQYF. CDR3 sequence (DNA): TGTGCCAGCAGTTTAGTTAGCGGGAGCTACGAGCAGTACTTC.

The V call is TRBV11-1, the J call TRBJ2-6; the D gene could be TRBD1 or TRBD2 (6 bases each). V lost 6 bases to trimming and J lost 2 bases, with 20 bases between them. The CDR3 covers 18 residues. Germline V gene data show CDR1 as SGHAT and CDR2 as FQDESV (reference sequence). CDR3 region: CASRPNQGRGPGANVLTF. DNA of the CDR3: TGTGCCAGCAGGCCGAACCAGGGACGGGGGCCTGGGGCCAACGTCCTGACTTTC.